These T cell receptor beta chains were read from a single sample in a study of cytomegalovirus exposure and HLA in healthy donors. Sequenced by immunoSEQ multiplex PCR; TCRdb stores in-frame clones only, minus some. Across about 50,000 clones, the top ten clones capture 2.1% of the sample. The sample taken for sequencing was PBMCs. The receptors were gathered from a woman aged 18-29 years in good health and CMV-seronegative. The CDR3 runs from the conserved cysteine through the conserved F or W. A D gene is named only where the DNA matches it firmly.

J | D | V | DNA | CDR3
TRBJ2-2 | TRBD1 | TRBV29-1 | TGCAGCGTGGAGACAGGGGGCTGGGAGCTGTTTTTT | CSVETGGWELFF
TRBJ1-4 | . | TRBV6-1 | TGTGCCAGCAGTGGACTAGGGTCCAATAATGAAAAACTGTTTTTT | CASSGLGSNNEKLFF
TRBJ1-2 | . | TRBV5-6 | TGTGCCAGCAGCGCCCAGGGTTATGGCTACACCTTC | CASSAQGYGYTF
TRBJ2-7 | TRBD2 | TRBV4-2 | TGTGCCAGCAGCCAAAGGACTAGCGGGGGACCCTACGAGCAGTACTTC | CASSQRTSGGPYEQYF
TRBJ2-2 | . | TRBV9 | TGTGCCAGCAGCGTAAGCCCCACGAACACCGGGGAGCTGTTTTTT | CASSVSPTNTGELFF
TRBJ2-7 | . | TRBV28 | TGTGCCAGCAGTTTCGCGGCGGCTTTCTACGAGCAGTACTTC | CASSFAAAFYEQYF
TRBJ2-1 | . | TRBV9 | TGTGCCAGCAGCGCAGGGTACTCCGACAATGAGCAGTTCTTC | CASSAGYSDNEQFF
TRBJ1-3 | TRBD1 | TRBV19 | TGTGCCAGTAGTCACAGGGGAGACACCATATATTTT | CASSHRGDTIYF
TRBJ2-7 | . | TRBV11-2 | TGTGCCAGCAGCTTGGACACATCAGAGCAGTACTTC | CASSLDTSEQYF
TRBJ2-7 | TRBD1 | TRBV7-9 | TGTGCCAGCGTTGACAGGGTGGGTTACGAGCAGTACTTC | CASVDRVGYEQYF
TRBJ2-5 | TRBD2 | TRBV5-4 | TGTGCCAGCAGCGACCCCTTAAAGACTAGCGGGGGGCAAGAGACCCAGTACTTC | CASSDPLKTSGGQETQYF
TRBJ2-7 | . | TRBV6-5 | TGTGCCAGCATTGGGGCGGCCCCCGATCTTGAGCAGTACTTC | CASIGAAPDLEQYF
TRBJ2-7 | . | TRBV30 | TGTGCCGGGTCGGATCAGGGCTACGAGCAGTACTTC | CAGSDQGYEQYF
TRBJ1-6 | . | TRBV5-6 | TGTGCCAGCAGCTTGGCCCCGACTCCAGGGGCACCCCTCCACTTT | CASSLAPTPGAPLHF
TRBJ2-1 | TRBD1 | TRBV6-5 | TGTGCCAGCAGGCGACAGGGCGGCAATGAGCAGTTCTTC | CASRRQGGNEQFF
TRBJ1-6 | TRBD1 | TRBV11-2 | TGTGCCAGCAGCCCCCCAACAGGGGGCCCATCACCCCTCCACTTT | CASSPPTGGPSPLHF
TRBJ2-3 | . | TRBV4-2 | TGTGCCAGCAGCCAAGCCCGCGAGTGGGATACGCAGTATTTT | CASSQAREWDTQYF
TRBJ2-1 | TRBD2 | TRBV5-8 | TGTGCCAGCAGCTTATTAGCGGGAGGGGCCTACAATGAGCAGTTCTTC | CASSLLAGGAYNEQFF
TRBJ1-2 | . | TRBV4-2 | TGTGCCAGCAGCCCCGGGGACAACACCCGACAGACCTATGGCTACACCTTC | CASSPGDNTRQTYGYTF
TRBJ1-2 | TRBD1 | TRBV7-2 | TGTGCCAGCAGCCCAGCAGGGGGTCGGAACTATGGCTACACCTTC | CASSPAGGRNYGYTF
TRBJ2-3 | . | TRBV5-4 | TGTGCCAGCAGCTTGGTTGCGGCCCAAGATACGCAGTATTTT | CASSLVAAQDTQYF
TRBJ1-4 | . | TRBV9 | TGTGCCAGCAGCCGGGGGTATGAAAAACTGTTTTTT | CASSRGYEKLFF
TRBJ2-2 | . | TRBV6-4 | TGTGCCAGCAGTGACTCGAGTCAGGACACCGGGGAGCTGTTTTTT | CASSDSSQDTGELFF
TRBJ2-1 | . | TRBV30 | TGTGCCTGGAGTACCCCAGGGGCCGACAATGAGCAGTTCTTC | CAWSTPGADNEQFF
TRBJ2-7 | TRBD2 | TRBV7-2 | TGTGCCAGCAGCAGACGTCGGCGGGAGGTTCCCTACGAGCAGTACTTC | CASSRRRREVPYEQYF
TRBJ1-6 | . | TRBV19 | TGTGCCAGTAACTGGAGGGATTCACCCCTCCACTTT | CASNWRDSPLHF
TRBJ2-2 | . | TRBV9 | TGTGCCAGCAGCGGCGGAGCAGGGTTCACCGGGGAGCTGTTTTTT | CASSGGAGFTGELFF
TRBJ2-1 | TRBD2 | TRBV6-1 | TGTGCCAGCAGTGAAGCACGGCTAGCGGGAGGTAAGAATGAGCAGTTCTTC | CASSEARLAGGKNEQFF
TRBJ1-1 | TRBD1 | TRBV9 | TGTGCCAGCAGCGTGGGACAGGGAGGCACTGAAGCTTTCTTT | CASSVGQGGTEAFF